Included here is one T cell receptor beta chain sequence, with context. The data stem from a study of blood T cell repertoires in COVID-19. Study at large: Donors in the United States, Italy and Spain gave samples during acute or convalescent COVID-19. PBMCs, B-cell-depleted T cells, or T cells were the source of the cDNA or gDNA that made up the material.

In the authors' methods: Researchers report that nucleated cell counts were estimated from reference gene primer amplification. Sequencing used immunoSEQ multiplex PCR; TCRdb keeps in-frame clones, though not all of them. The V and J calls and clone size were taken over from that table, and D and trimming were inferred from the DNA. The sample records 200,000 to 250,000 clones, more than 75% being singletons. Trimming removed 7 bases from V and 3 bases from J; junction bases left unmatched: 3. This CDR3 is built from 13 residues. The TCR originated in a woman aged 70-85 years with active or convalescent COVID-19. The V and J genes are TRBV12-3 or TRBV12-4 and TRBJ1-5; 7 bases are a match to TRBD1. The specimen was peripheral blood. The CDR3 loop reads CASTRGSNQPQHF. The DNA of the CDR3 is TGTGCCAGCACCAGGGGGTCCAATCAGCCCCAGCATTTT.